These 20 T cell receptor beta chains share one sample of origin, sequenced in a study of T-cell memory formation after mild COVID-19. Each CDR3 protein is one row after TCRdb ran MiXCR on the 5' RACE reads. The sample holds about 560,000 distinct CDR3 sequences; 17% are singletons and the top ten take around 7.8%. The sample was PBMCs or a T cell subset sorted from them (not recorded which). Receptor source: an adult woman who had mild COVID-19 (a few samples of this study predate the infection). Cell type and time point are not known.

V usage is TRBV7-6 and J usage is TRBJ2-7; 7 bases fit TRBD1. This CDR3 contains 16 residues. After removal of 4 bases from V and 6 bases from J, the junction contained 15 bases not matched to a gene. The germline CDR1 and CDR2 sequences are SGHVS and FNYEAQ. The chain's CDR3 is CASSSSASTGIGEQYF. The CDR3, as DNA: TGTGCCAGCAGCTCCAGCGCTTCGACAGGGATAGGCGAGCAGTACTTC.

The chain couples TRBV12-3 or TRBV12-4 to TRBJ1-1; possible D gene TRBD1, 5 bases. The CDR3 length is 14 residues. Trimming took off 7 bases at V and 1 base at J, with 13 bases between the two ends. CDR3 in amino acids: CASTWGGRNTEAFF. The CDR3 DNA reads TGTGCCAGCACCTGGGGGGGACGGAACACTGAAGCTTTCTTT.

This clonotype has a handful of counts. CDR3 bases: TGTGCCAGCCTGGGGGCGATAGCGGGAAGCACAGATACGCAGTATTTT. Translated, it gives CASLGAIAGSTDTQYF. This chain uses TRBV18 with TRBJ2-3; 8 bases are shared with TRBD2. The CDR3 is made up of 16 amino acids. Germline assignment: CDR1 KGHSH and CDR2 LQKENI. Trimming took 8 bases from V and 0 from J; bases not matched to a gene: 10.

V and J are TRBV6-1 and TRBJ1-5, with D tentatively TRBD1 (6 bases). Germline V gene lookup returns CDR1 MNHNS and CDR2 SASEGT. The CDR3 totals 14 residues. V dropped 7 bases and J dropped 1 base, with 11 bases sitting between them. CDR3 DNA sequence: TGTGCCAGCACTGACAGGACCAGCAATCAGCCCCAGCATTTT. Translation: CASTDRTSNQPQHF.

This clonotype has only a few counts. This chain connects TRBV20-1 to TRBJ2-5; 9 bases fit TRBD2. This CDR3 has 15 residues. Germline assignment: CDR1 DFQATT and CDR2 SNEGSKA (reference sequence). V trimming: 0 bases; J trimming: 4 bases; junction bases outside the gene matches: 6. CDR3 sequence (DNA): TGCAGTGCTAGAGAACCGATTAGCGGGAGAGAGACCCAGTACTTC. Protein product: CSAREPISGRETQYF.

The CDR3 loop reads CASRAGVRYEQYF. As DNA, the CDR3 is TGTGCCAGCAGAGCGGGGGTCCGCTACGAGCAGTACTTC. The V call is TRBV6-5, the J call TRBJ2-7; 8 nucleotides line up with TRBD2. The V and J ends lost 6 bases and 3 bases, in that order; junction bases with no gene match: 4. This CDR3 has 13 amino acids. From germline, CDR1 is MNHEY and CDR2 SVGAGI.

This clonotype turned up a few times. The chain uses TRBV7-2 and TRBJ1-5; D is undetermined. Germline assignment: CDR1 SGHTA and CDR2 FQGNSA. The V and J ends lost 5 bases and 2 bases respectively, with 4 bases between them. This CDR3 comprises 12 residues. The CDR3 protein is CASSIRNQPQHF. As DNA, the CDR3 is TGTGCCAGCAGCATCCGCAATCAGCCCCAGCATTTT.

This sequence joins TRBV7-2 and TRBJ2-7; the match to TRBD2 covers 9 bases. The CDR3 is 15 residues long. With V trimmed by 3 bases and J by 4 bases, 7 bases remained unmatched. From germline, CDR1 is SGHTA and CDR2 FQGNSA. The CDR3 DNA follows: TGTGCCAGCAGCTTTCGGCGGGGACTAGCTTACGAGCAGTACTTC. As protein: CASSFRRGLAYEQYF. The entire variable domain, with the rest obtained from reference TRBV7-2 and TRBJ2-7, is as follows: GAGVSQSPSNKVTEKGKDVELRCDPISGHTALYWYRQSLGQGLEFLIYFQGNSAPDKSGLPSDRFSAERTGGSVSTLTIQRTQQEDSAVYLCASSFRRGLAYEQYFGPGTRLTVT.

The chain employs TRBV6-2 or TRBV6-3 and TRBJ2-6; perhaps TRBD1 as D (6 bases). With 5 bases removed from V and 0 bases from J, the gap between germline ends came to 17 bases. The CDR3 runs to 18 residues. Germline CDR1 and CDR2: MNHEY and SVGEGT. The CDR3 is CASSQPGTRNSGANVLTF. For the CDR3, the DNA is TGTGCCAGCAGTCAGCCCGGGACACGAAACTCTGGGGCCAACGTCCTGACTTTC.

This clonotype was detected many times. Written as DNA, the CDR3 is TGCGCCAGCAGCCAAACAGAGAATAATGAAAAACTGTTTTTT. This gives the protein CASSQTENNEKLFF. The rearrangement links TRBV4-1 to TRBJ1-4; D is uncertain. The CDR3 sequence is 14 residues long. Germline lookup yields CDR1 MGHRA and CDR2 YSYEKL. V lost 2 bases, J lost 4 bases, and 8 bases lay in between.

The sample holds many counts of this clonotype. This sequence joins TRBV12-3 or TRBV12-4 and TRBJ2-3, with D perhaps given as TRBD1 or TRBD2 (5 bases each). Trimming stripped 6 bases from V and 4 bases from J, with 11 bases between. The CDR3 sequence is 13 residues long. CDR3 loop: CASSLGTADTQYF. The DNA of the CDR3 is TGTGCCAGCAGCCTGGGGACGGCAGATACGCAGTATTTT.

The V and J genes are TRBV6-2 or TRBV6-3 and TRBJ2-2; no reliable D call. CDR1 and CDR2 (germline): MNHEY, SVGEGT. Trimming took off 2 bases at V and 7 bases at J, with 8 bases between the two ends. The CDR3 length is 13 residues. For the CDR3, the DNA is TGTGCCAGCAGTTACATTTCAGGCGGGGAGCTGTTTTTT. Translation gives CASSYISGGELFF.

The J gene is TRBJ2-1, the V gene TRBV14, with 12 positions matching TRBD2. V was pared by 0 bases and J by 7 bases, with 4 bases of the junction left unmatched. This CDR3 spans 16 amino acids. Germline CDR1 and CDR2: SGHDN and FVKESK. The CDR3 loop reads CASSQEFLAGGNEQFF. In nucleotides, the CDR3 is TGTGCCAGCAGCCAAGAATTCCTAGCGGGAGGGAATGAGCAGTTCTTC.

This clonotype was recorded a few times. The chain is built from TRBV5-1 and TRBJ1-1; 10 nucleotides align to TRBD1. CDR1 is SGHRS, CDR2 YFSETQ, per germline. With 1 base clipped from V and 5 bases from J, the junction kept 5 bases outside the gene matches. The CDR3 sequence is 15 residues long. CDR3 amino acids: CASSLIGTGDTEAFF. The CDR3 region has the DNA TGCGCCAGCAGCTTGATCGGGACAGGGGATACTGAAGCTTTCTTT.

The chain joins TRBV27 to TRBJ2-2; perhaps TRBD2 as D (5 bases). CDR3 size: 15 residues. Looked up from germline, CDR1 is MNHEY and CDR2 is SMNVEV (reference sequence). V lost 5 bases to trimming and J lost 1 base, with 11 bases between them. The CDR3 DNA follows: TGTGCCAGCAGTACGGTTGGGAGGAACACCGGGGAGCTGTTTTTT. Protein product: CASSTVGRNTGELFF.

This clonotype was counted ten times or more. The chain joins TRBV5-6 to TRBJ2-6; D is unclear. V was clipped by 4 bases and J by 3 bases, with 8 bases between them. The CDR3 runs 14 residues. Germline loops: CDR1 SGHDT, CDR2 YYEEEE. The CDR3 DNA follows: TGTGCCAGCAGCCGGTCCTATGGGGCCAACGTCCTGACTTTC. Translated, it gives CASSRSYGANVLTF.

The chain couples TRBV6-5 to TRBJ1-5; D remains unclear. Trimming shortened V by 5 bases and J by 0 bases, and 17 bases separated the two germline ends. CDR3 size: 17 residues. CDR1 is MNHEY, CDR2 SVGAGI, per germline. CDR3 sequence reads: CASSPVLDLNSNQPQHF. The CDR3 bases are TGTGCCAGCAGTCCCGTCCTGGACCTCAATAGCAATCAGCCCCAGCATTTT.

This clonotype was picked up a small number of times. The rearrangement links TRBV15 to TRBJ2-3, with 11 bases lining up with TRBD2. This CDR3 region has 16 residues. The germline CDR1 and CDR2 sequences are LNHNV and YYDKDF (reference sequence). With V trimmed by 7 bases and J by 2 bases, 8 bases remained unmatched. The CDR3 reads CATKEGTSGHTDTQYF. The CDR3 region has the DNA TGTGCCACCAAGGAAGGGACTAGCGGCCACACAGATACGCAGTATTTT.

This sequence joins TRBV6-2 or TRBV6-3 and TRBJ1-4; D is ambiguous. Deletions cut 2 bases from V and 10 bases from J, with 11 bases between. From germline, CDR1 is MNHEY and CDR2 SVGEGT. The CDR3 length is 13 residues. CDR3 sequence reads: CASSYTQFGKLFF. CDR3 DNA sequence: TGTGCCAGCAGTTACACCCAGTTTGGAAAACTGTTTTTT.

This clonotype has a handful of counts. This sequence joins TRBV30 and TRBJ2-1, with 8 bases that match TRBD2. The germline V gene has CDR1 GTSNPN and CDR2 SVGIG (reference sequence). The V and J ends lost 3 bases and 5 bases, in that order; junction bases with no gene match: 3. CDR3 length: 13 residues. The CDR3, as DNA: TGTGCCTGGAGGGGACTAGGACACAATGAGCAGTTCTTC. Translating it yields CAWRGLGHNEQFF.